Listed below are T cell receptor beta chains from one sample, sequenced in a study of blood T cell repertoires in COVID-19. The repertoire was sequenced with immunoSEQ multiplex PCR; TCRdb's copy has only in-frame clones and lacks some. Among tens of thousands of clones listed, almost 90% were seen once. The specimen was peripheral blood. These receptors were obtained from a woman older than 75 with active or convalescent COVID-19. Both conserved end residues are part of each CDR3. D genes are given only for firm matches. Size values are once, few and many counts, or a class for expanded clones, and some rows have none.

j_gene,abundance,d_gene,v_gene,len,CDR3aa,CDR3nt
TRBJ1-2,.,.,TRBV28,11,CASSSGHGYTF,TGTGCCAGCAGCTCGGGACACGGCTACACCTTC
TRBJ2-3,.,.,TRBV5-1,15,CASSPGPVPTDTQYF,TGCGCCAGCAGCCCAGGGCCAGTCCCTACAGATACGCAGTATTTT
TRBJ1-4,.,TRBD1,TRBV4-3,15,CASSTGGRANEKLFF,TGCGCCAGCAGTACAGGGGGCAGGGCTAATGAAAAATTGTTTTTT
TRBJ1-1,.,TRBD1,TRBV4-3,14,CASSSWDRNTEAFF,TGCGCCAGCAGCTCCTGGGACAGGAACACTGAAGCTTTCTTT
TRBJ2-3,.,.,TRBV3-1/TRBV3-2,15,CASSQGIQQGDTQYF,TGTGCCAGCAGCCAAGGGATCCAACAGGGAGATACGCAGTATTTT
TRBJ1-2,.,TRBD1,TRBV5-1,13,CASSLPTGAGYTF,TGCGCCAGCAGCTTGCCCACAGGGGCCGGCTACACCTTC
TRBJ1-4,.,TRBD1,TRBV5-6,14,CASSTDRGREKLFF,TGTGCCAGCAGCACAGACAGGGGGCGGGAAAAACTGTTTTTT
TRBJ1-2,.,.,TRBV6-1,13,CASSEEGDYGYTF,TGTGCCAGCAGTGAAGAGGGGGACTATGGCTACACCTTC
TRBJ2-2,.,.,TRBV6-5,14,CASSYTANTGELFF,TGTGCCAGCAGTTACACAGCCAACACCGGGGAGCTGTTTTTT
TRBJ2-1,.,TRBD1,TRBV18,15,CASSRDRGPSNEQFF,TGTGCCAGCTCTCGGGACAGGGGGCCCTCCAATGAGCAGTTCTTC
TRBJ2-7,.,TRBD2,TRBV6-2/TRBV6-3,16,CASSPPGERGYYEQYF,TGTGCCAGCAGCCCTCCCGGGGAGCGGGGGTACTACGAGCAGTACTTC
TRBJ1-5,.,.,TRBV29-1,14,CSVEGGGPNQPQHF,TGCAGCGTTGAAGGCGGGGGGCCCAATCAGCCCCAGCATTTT
TRBJ2-1,.,TRBD1,TRBV7-2,14,CASSFSASGQGQFF,TGTGCCAGCAGCTTCTCCGCGTCAGGACAGGGGCAGTTCTTC
TRBJ1-1,.,TRBD1,TRBV11-2,15,CASSPREGANTEAFF,TGTGCCAGCAGCCCTCGTGAGGGGGCGAACACTGAAGCTTTCTTT
TRBJ1-1,.,.,TRBV28,12,CASSPVGREAFF,TGTGCCAGCAGTCCGGTGGGGAGGGAAGCTTTCTTT
TRBJ2-1,.,.,TRBV29-1,12,CSVAPTVNEQFF,TGCAGCGTTGCCCCCACGGTCAATGAGCAGTTCTTC
TRBJ2-1,.,.,TRBV18,12,CASSPDSGEQFF,TGTGCCAGCTCACCTGACTCGGGTGAGCAGTTCTTC
TRBJ2-7,.,.,TRBV5-1,15,CASSLIGDRFGEQYF,TGCGCCAGCAGCTTAATAGGGGATCGCTTCGGCGAGCAGTACTTC
TRBJ1-4,.,TRBD1,TRBV6-6,17,CASSPGTGEATNEKLFF,TGTGCCAGCAGTCCCGGGACAGGGGAGGCTACTAATGAAAAACTGTTTTTT
TRBJ1-2,.,TRBD1,TRBV6-1,20,CASSEATRDRGLTTNYGYTF,TGTGCCAGCAGTGAAGCCACCCGTGACAGGGGCCTTACCACTAACTATGGCTACACCTTC
TRBJ2-3,.,.,TRBV27,13,CASSSKSTDTQYF,TGTGCCAGCAGTTCAAAAAGCACAGATACGCAGTATTTT
TRBJ1-3,.,.,TRBV6-6,15,CAIAAGRGTGNTIYF,TGTGCCATTGCGGCCGGCAGGGGAACTGGAAACACCATATATTTT
TRBJ2-7,.,.,TRBV7-8,12,CASSLARAEQYF,TGTGCCAGCAGCCTAGCGCGTGCCGAGCAGTACTTC
TRBJ2-7,.,.,TRBV27,13,CASSFGNRYEQYF,TGTGCCAGCAGTTTTGGTAACAGATACGAGCAGTACTTC
TRBJ1-4,.,.,TRBV19,14,CASSPQGLDEKLFF,TGTGCCAGTAGTCCACAGGGTCTAGATGAAAAACTGTTTTTT
TRBJ1-2,.,.,TRBV12-3/TRBV12-4,13,CASSLEGRTGYTF,TGTGCCAGCAGTTTAGAAGGGAGGACGGGCTACACCTTC
TRBJ2-3,once,.,TRBV7-2,12,CASSLGADTQYF,TGTGCCAGCAGCTTAGGAGCAGATACGCAGTATTTT